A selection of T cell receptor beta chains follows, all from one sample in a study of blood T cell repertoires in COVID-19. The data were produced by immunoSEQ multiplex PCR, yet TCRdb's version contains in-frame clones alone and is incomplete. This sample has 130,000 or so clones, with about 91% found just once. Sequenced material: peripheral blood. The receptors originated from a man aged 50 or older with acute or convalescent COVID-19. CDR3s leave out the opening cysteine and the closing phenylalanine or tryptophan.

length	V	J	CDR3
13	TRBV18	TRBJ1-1	ASSPIGQGGTEAF
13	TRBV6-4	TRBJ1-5	ASSPSGFGNQPQH
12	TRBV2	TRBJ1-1	ASSEARGYIEAF
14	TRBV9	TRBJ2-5	ASSPSGQGMGKTQY
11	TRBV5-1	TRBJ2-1	ASSLGPTEAQF
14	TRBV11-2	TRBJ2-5	ASSLALAGGQETQY
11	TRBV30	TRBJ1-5	AWGARGNQPQH
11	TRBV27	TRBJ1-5	ASSQGARKPQH
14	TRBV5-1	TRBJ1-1	ASSLVGHPRSTEAF
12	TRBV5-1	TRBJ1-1	ASSLEWGGTEAF
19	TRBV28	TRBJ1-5	ASSFDRMGRGHVVVNQPQH
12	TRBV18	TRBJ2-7	ASSPGLATREQY
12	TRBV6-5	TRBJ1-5	ASSKQGRDQPQH
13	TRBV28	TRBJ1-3	ASVARGLFRNTIY
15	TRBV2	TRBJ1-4	ASSEGGTGGTNEKLF
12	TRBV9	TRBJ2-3	ASSVAGFTDTQY
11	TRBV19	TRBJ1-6	ASRQGLVSPLH
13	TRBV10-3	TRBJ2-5	ATQIGVGRGETQY
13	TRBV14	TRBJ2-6	ASSGQWSGANVLT
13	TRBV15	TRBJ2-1	ATSNRDRGWGEQF
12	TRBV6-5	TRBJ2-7	ASSYGGSLDEQY
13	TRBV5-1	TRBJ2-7	ASSPGTSGTYEQY
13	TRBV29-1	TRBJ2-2	SVSMGGMNTGELF
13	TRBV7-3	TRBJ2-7	ASSLLGTGGGEQY
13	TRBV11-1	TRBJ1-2	ASSPGLISVVGYT
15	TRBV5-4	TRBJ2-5	ASSFGTSGTSQETQY
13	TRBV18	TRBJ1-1	ASSPIPGGDTEAF
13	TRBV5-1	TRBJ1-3	ASSAGGSPGDTIY
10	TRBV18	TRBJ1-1	ASSPPQTEAF
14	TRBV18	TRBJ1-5	ASSPGTGRLGQPQH
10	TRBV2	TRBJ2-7	ASSDSGPKQY
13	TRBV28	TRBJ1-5	ASSPPGGGNQPQH
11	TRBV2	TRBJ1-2	ASSTDRVGGYT
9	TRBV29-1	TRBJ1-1	SVVRGTEAF
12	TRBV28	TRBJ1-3	ASIGQADLNTIY
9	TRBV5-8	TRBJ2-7	ASSFVYEQY
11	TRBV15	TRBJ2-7	ATSRGGGIEQY
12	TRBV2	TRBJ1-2	ASKGYRETYGYT
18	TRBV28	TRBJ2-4	ASSTYSGTSGTRAKNIQY
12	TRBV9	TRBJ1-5	ASSVGTGYQPQH
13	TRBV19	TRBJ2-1	ASQRLAGLIYEQF
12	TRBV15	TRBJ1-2	ATSRDAGQYGYT
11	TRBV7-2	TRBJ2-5	ASSLVPQETQY
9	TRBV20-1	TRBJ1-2	SALDSYGYT
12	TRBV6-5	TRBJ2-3	ASLRDRVTDTQY